The next 27 T cell receptor beta chains were all read from a single sample in a study of graft-versus-host responses after intestinal transplantation. Profiled with immunoSEQ multiplex PCR; TCRdb holds only in-frame clones, not every one. Of about 22,000 clones in the sample, 70% to 80% are singletons; the top ten hold 3%. Lamina propria and intraepithelial lymphocytes were released by processing graft tissue. The sequenced sample was ileum tissue, obtained 12 days after intestinal transplant. The receptors were gathered from a human patient who received an intestinal transplant, so some T cells may come from the graft donor.

The J gene is TRBJ2-1, the V gene TRBV6-1; D perhaps matches TRBD2 (5 bases). Germline CDR1 is MNHNS and CDR2 is SASEGT. V lost 2 bases, J lost 1 base, and 6 bases lay in between. This CDR3 region has 14 residues. The chain's CDR3 is CASSERGSYNEQFF. Written as DNA, the CDR3 is TGTGCCAGCAGTGAACGGGGATCCTACAATGAGCAGTTCTTC.

The J gene is TRBJ2-1, the V gene TRBV23-1; 7 bases line up with TRBD1. TRBV23-1 is an ORF; its function is uncertain. V dropped 2 bases and J dropped 1; count of bases not matched to a gene: 8. The CDR3 has 17 amino acids. CDR3 nucleotide sequence: TGCGCCAGCAGTCAAGGAGCCGGGACAGCATCCTACAATGAGCAGTTCTTC. Its translation is CASSQGAGTASYNEQFF.

The chain links TRBV19 to TRBJ2-1; 7 bases are shared with TRBD1. With 9 bases clipped from V and 4 bases from J, the junction kept 3 bases outside the gene matches. Germline CDR1 reads LNHDA; CDR2 reads SQIVND (reference sequence). This CDR3 is 12 amino acids long. The CDR3 protein is CASRQGYNEQFF. DNA for the CDR3: TGTGCCAGCCGACAGGGATACAATGAGCAGTTCTTC.

The chain carries TRBV18 and TRBJ1-1; 8 bases line up with TRBD1. V lost 3 bases to trimming and J lost 5 bases; unmatched junction nucleotides: 8. Germline CDR1 is KGHSH and CDR2 is LQKENI. CDR3 length equals 15 residues. CDR3 loop: CASSPRQGSGTEAFF. For the CDR3, the DNA is TGTGCCAGCTCACCCCGACAGGGGTCGGGTACTGAAGCTTTCTTT. The whole variable domain, remainder taken from reference TRBV18 and TRBJ1-1, is NAGVMQNPRHLVRRRGQEARLRCSPMKGHSHVYWYRQLPEEGLKFMVYLQKENIIDESGMPKERFSAEFPKEGPSILRIQQVVRGDSAAYFCASSPRQGSGTEAFFGQGTRLTVV.

About this clone itself: Mismatch with germline at one junction end may stem from a read error. The rearrangement links TRBV5-5 to TRBJ2-5; the match to TRBD1 covers 10 bases. The CDR3 is 14 amino acids. The germline V gene has CDR1 SGHKS and CDR2 YYEKEE (reference sequence). The CDR3 here is CASSSNPGQGPYNF. CDR3 nucleotide sequence: TGTGCCAGCAGCTCCAACCCGGGACAGGGGCCTTATAACTTC.

This clone was picked up one time. The rearrangement links TRBV7-3 to TRBJ2-7; possibly TRBD2 for D (5 bases). This CDR3 has 14 amino acids. CDR1 and CDR2 from the germline V gene are SGHTA and FQGTGA. V lost 2 bases to trimming and J lost 5 bases, with 13 bases between them. The CDR3 region is CASSLHPGLNEQYF. In DNA, the CDR3 is TGTGCCAGCAGCTTACACCCCGGACTCAACGAGCAGTACTTC.

The rearrangement uses TRBV5-4 and TRBJ2-7; TRBD1 matches 7 bases. Unmatched junction bases numbered 8, after V lost 5 bases and J lost 3 bases. Per the germline V gene, CDR1 is SGHNT and CDR2 is YYREEE (reference sequence). The CDR3 runs 14 residues. The CDR3 bases are TGTGCCAGCAGTCCCGGGACAGATGACTACGAGCAGTACTTC. It is translated as CASSPGTDDYEQYF.

The sample holds a few counts of this clone. The chain couples TRBV7-2 to TRBJ1-1; no firm D call. The CDR3 totals 12 residues. V was trimmed by 3 bases and J by 4 bases, leaving 6 bases between them. Per germline, CDR1 SGHTA and CDR2 FQGNSA. The DNA for the CDR3 is TGTGCCAGCAGCTTTACGAGCACTGAAGCTTTCTTT. Amino acids: CASSFTSTEAFF.

The J gene is TRBJ2-2, the V gene TRBV29-1; 8 bases are a match to TRBD2. The germline gives CDR1 SQVTM, CDR2 ANQGSEA. This CDR3 is 12 amino acids long. V lost 6 bases, J lost 8 bases, and 5 bases stayed unmatched. CDR3 in DNA: TGCAGCGTAACAGCGGGGGTTGGGGAGCTGTTTTTT. Encoded protein: CSVTAGVGELFF.

CDR3 bases: TGTGCCAGCAGCTTAGGGGGCAGGGGCAACTATGGCTACACCTTC. Translating gives CASSLGGRGNYGYTF. V is TRBV5-6 and J is TRBJ1-2, with 7 bases aligning to TRBD1. The CDR3 length is 15 residues. The trim removed 2 bases at V and 2 bases at J, leaving 6 bases unmatched. Germline V lookup: CDR1 SGHDT, CDR2 YYEEEE.

The chain joins TRBV28 to TRBJ2-7, with 8 bases matching TRBD1. Trimming at V came to 4 bases and at J to 1 base, leaving 3 bases not matched to a gene. The germline V gene has CDR1 MDHEN and CDR2 SYDVKM. CDR3 size: 14 residues. CDR3 in amino acids: CASSWDRLSYEQYF. The CDR3 nucleotides read TGTGCCAGCAGTTGGGACAGGCTATCCTACGAGCAGTACTTC.

The CDR3 reads CASSLLGPGTEAFF. CDR3 DNA sequence: TGTGCCAGCAGCTTATTGGGGCCGGGCACTGAAGCTTTCTTT. The gene calls are TRBV11-1 and TRBJ1-1; weak D call: TRBD1 (5 bases). Between the trimmed V and J ends, which lost 2 bases and 4 bases, there was a span of 11 bases. The CDR3 contains 14 residues. Germline CDR1 reads SGHAT; CDR2 reads FQDESV (reference sequence).

There are a few counts of this clone. The chain couples TRBV6-1 to TRBJ1-6, with TRBD1 matching over 7 bases. The length of the CDR3 is 13 residues. Germline CDR1 MNHNS, CDR2 SASEGT. V lost 7 bases, J lost 6 bases, and 3 bases stayed unmatched. DNA for the CDR3: TGTGCCAGCACCCCAGGGGGTAATTCACCCCTCCACTTT. Residues: CASTPGGNSPLHF.

The genes are TRBV9 and TRBJ2-6; D call uncertain. The CDR3 length is 15 residues. The V and J ends lost 3 bases and 4 bases respectively, with 11 bases between them. The germline V gene has CDR1 SGDLS and CDR2 YYNGEE. The CDR3 DNA is TGTGCCAGCAGCGACTATGCGGAAGGGGCCAACGTCCTGACTTTC. Amino acid sequence: CASSDYAEGANVLTF. Together with reference TRBV9 and TRBJ2-6, the CDR3 gives the full variable domain: DSGVTQTPKHLITATGQRVTLRCSPRSGDLSVYWYQQSLDQGLQFLIQYYNGEERAKGNILERFSAQQFPDLHSELNLSSLELGDSALYFCASSDYAEGANVLTFGAGSRLTVL.

This clone was seen only once. The rearrangement uses TRBV7-9 and TRBJ2-7, with a possible D match to TRBD2 (6 bases). Trimming removed 5 bases from V and 2 bases from J, with 10 bases in between. Looked up from germline, CDR1 is SEHNR and CDR2 is FQNEAQ (reference sequence). There are 13 residues in the CDR3. DNA of the CDR3: TGTGCCAGCAGCGGCGGGGTCGCCTACGAGCAGTACTTC. Amino acids: CASSGGVAYEQYF.

This rearrangement joins TRBV9 to TRBJ1-1; D is perhaps TRBD1 (6 bases). CDR1 is SGDLS, CDR2 YYNGEE, per germline. The CDR3 is 16 amino acids. V was trimmed by 2 bases and J by 0 bases, leaving 14 bases between them. The CDR3 region is CASSVAPGGLNTEAFF. CDR3 sequence (DNA): TGTGCCAGCAGCGTCGCCCCCGGGGGGCTGAACACTGAAGCTTTCTTT.

This chain links TRBV19 with TRBJ1-1; 8 bases line up with TRBD1. Germline V lookup: CDR1 LNHDA, CDR2 SQIVND (reference sequence). The length of the CDR3 is 16 residues. The V segment lost 6 bases and the J segment 3 bases; nucleotides outside the gene matches: 12. DNA of the CDR3: TGTGCCAGTAGCCCGCCGTTGGACAGGGCTTACACTGAAGCTTTCTTT. Translation gives CASSPPLDRAYTEAFF.

The V gene is TRBV7-6, the J gene TRBJ2-3; D remains ambiguous. V was pared by 4 bases and J by 2 bases, with 10 bases between. Germline-derived CDR1 and CDR2 are SGHVS and FNYEAQ. The CDR3 has 14 residues. In DNA, the CDR3 is TGTGCCAGCAGCTCGACTGATTTCACAGATACGCAGTATTTT. Translation: CASSSTDFTDTQYF.

This chain joins TRBV27 and TRBJ2-2; D is ambiguous. The germline V gene has CDR1 MNHEY and CDR2 SMNVEV (reference sequence). This CDR3 region has 16 residues. V was cut by 1 base and J by 6 bases, with 15 bases left in between. Here the CDR3 reads CASSLFGTTPPGELFF. The CDR3 region has the DNA TGTGCCAGCAGTTTATTTGGAACGACTCCCCCCGGGGAGCTGTTTTTT.

This clone has more than one count but fewer than ten. J is TRBJ2-3 and V is TRBV2, with 7 bases aligning to TRBD2. Germline values: CDR1 SNHLY, CDR2 FYNNEI. The trim removed 6 bases at V and 2 bases at J, leaving 8 bases unmatched. The CDR3 totals 15 residues. The CDR3 spells CASRGGDEYTDTQYF. Written as DNA, the CDR3 is TGTGCCAGCAGGGGGGGGGACGAATACACAGATACGCAGTATTTT.

This sequence joins TRBV7-9 and TRBJ2-5, with 12 bases aligning to TRBD2. Unmatched junction bases numbered 10, after V lost 4 bases and J lost 4 bases. This CDR3 has 17 residues. CDR1 and CDR2 (germline): SEHNR, FQNEAQ (reference sequence). This CDR3 is CASSSGLAGRHGETQYF. The CDR3 DNA reads TGTGCCAGCAGCTCAGGACTAGCGGGACGCCACGGAGAGACCCAGTACTTC.

In its sample, this clone was seen once. The chain couples TRBV19 to TRBJ1-2, with 8 bases matching TRBD1. Germline values: CDR1 LNHDA, CDR2 SQIVND (reference sequence). This CDR3 spans 14 amino acids. Germline trimming cut 5 bases from V and 4 bases from J; bases unmatched to any gene: 6. The CDR3 loop is CASSSSGGAYGYTF. CDR3 DNA sequence: TGTGCCAGTAGTTCATCAGGGGGCGCCTATGGCTACACCTTC. Filled out from reference TRBV19 and TRBJ1-2, the complete variable domain reads DGGITQSPKYLFRKEGQNVTLSCEQNLNHDAMYWYRQDPGQGLRLIYYSQIVNDFQKGDIAEGYSVSREKKESFPLTVTSAQKNPTAFYLCASSSSGGAYGYTFGSGTRLTVV.

This sequence joins TRBV19 and TRBJ1-4; unclear D gene. Per the germline V gene, CDR1 is LNHDA and CDR2 is SQIVND (reference sequence). There are 14 residues in the CDR3. V lost 3 bases to trimming and J lost 4 bases, with 9 bases between them. In DNA form, the CDR3 reads TGTGCCAGTAGTATCGGAGAGCTTAATGAAAAACTGTTTTTT. Encoded protein: CASSIGELNEKLFF.

The chain is built from TRBV6-5 and TRBJ2-3, with a tentative D call TRBD1 (6 bases). The CDR3 has 15 amino acids. The V and J ends lost 5 bases and 1 base respectively, with 13 bases between them. Germline assignment: CDR1 MNHEY and CDR2 SVGAGI. In DNA, the CDR3 is TGTGCCAGCAGTGGTGCATGGACAGGCACAGATACGCAGTATTTT. Translation gives CASSGAWTGTDTQYF.

V gene TRBV21-1 combines with J gene TRBJ1-1; the D call of TRBD1 is as the table states it, not checked on the DNA. TRBV21-1 is classified as a pseudogene. This CDR3 region has 14 residues. The CDR3 region has the DNA TGTGCCAGCAGCAACTTTTCAGGGCCTCTTAAAGCTTTCTTT. Residues: CASSNFSGPLKAFF.

This clone was picked up a small number of times. This rearrangement joins TRBV4-1 to TRBJ2-5; 11 nucleotides match TRBD2. CDR1 is MGHRA and CDR2 is YSYEKL in the germline V gene. The trim removed 1 base at V and 4 bases at J, leaving 5 bases unmatched. This CDR3 contains 16 residues. The CDR3 reads CASSQGSGGAIETQYF. The CDR3 nucleotides read TGCGCCAGCAGCCAAGGTAGCGGGGGGGCCATAGAGACCCAGTACTTC.

This clone was seen a single time. This rearrangement joins TRBV4-2 to TRBJ2-5; 10 nucleotides line up with TRBD2. The ends lost 0 bases at V and 5 bases at J; junction bases unmatched: 12. The CDR3 has 18 residues. Germline lookup yields CDR1 LGHNA and CDR2 YNFKEQ. CDR3 region: CASSQDTRGLAGEETQYF. In DNA form, the CDR3 reads TGTGCCAGCAGCCAAGATACGAGAGGCCTAGCGGGAGAGGAGACCCAGTACTTC.